Listed below are T cell receptor beta chains from one sample, sequenced in a study of shared clonotypes between healthy human individuals. Method: immunoSEQ multiplex PCR; TCRdb's copy keeps in-frame clones and lacks some. The data contain about 2 million clones, about 95% of them singletons. The source material was naive CD8+ T cells sorted from blood. These receptors originate from a man aged 18-30 years in good health. Both conserved end residues are part of each CDR3. The order of the fields is clone size, J gene, CDR3 length, D gene, V gene, CDR3 protein, CDR3 DNA. D genes are given only for firm matches. Only some rows state a clone size, as once, few, many or a class for expanded clones.

>NA|TRBJ2-2|14|TRBD2|TRBV7-8
CASSSGTSPGELFF
TGTGCCAGCAGCTCCGGGACTAGTCCCGGGGAGCTGTTTTTT
>NA|TRBJ1-4|14|NA|TRBV6-5
CASSYSTTNEKLFF
TGTGCCAGCAGTTACTCGACAACTAATGAAAAACTGTTTTTT
>NA|TRBJ2-5|14|NA|TRBV4-1
CASSQDALQETQYF
TGCGCCAGCAGCCAAGACGCCCTCCAAGAGACCCAGTACTTC
>once|TRBJ1-1|14|NA|TRBV9
CASSVGGGTPEAFF
TGTGCCAGCAGCGTAGGGGGTGGAACCCCTGAAGCTTTCTTT
>NA|TRBJ2-7|11|NA|TRBV6-6
CASRSDSEQYF
TGTGCCAGCAGGTCCGACAGCGAGCAGTACTTC
>NA|TRBJ1-1|12|TRBD1|TRBV6-5
CASRTGGTEAFF
TGTGCCAGCAGAACAGGGGGAACTGAAGCTTTCTTT
>NA|TRBJ2-3|14|NA|TRBV27
CASSTTGPRNTQYF
TGTGCCAGCAGTACCACGGGACCGAGGAATACGCAGTATTTT
>NA|TRBJ2-7|15|NA|TRBV6-5
CASTPGGDSSYEQYF
TGTGCCAGCACTCCAGGGGGGGACAGCTCCTACGAGCAGTACTTC
>NA|TRBJ1-4|14|NA|TRBV28
CASSPRGVNEKLFF
TGTGCCAGCTCCCCGCGGGGGGTTAATGAAAAACTGTTTTTT
>NA|TRBJ2-7|15|TRBD2|TRBV10-2
CASSDIAGVAYEQYF
TGCGCCAGCAGTGACATAGCGGGCGTAGCCTACGAGCAGTACTTC
>few|TRBJ1-2|11|NA|TRBV2
CASRGGYGYTF
TGTGCCAGCAGGGGTGGCTATGGCTACACCTTC
>NA|TRBJ2-1|15|TRBD1|TRBV13
CASSLGQGLYNEQFF
TGTGCCAGCAGCCTGGGACAGGGACTATACAATGAGCAGTTCTTC
>NA|TRBJ2-3|16|NA|TRBV29-1
CSVEDPGAGAQGTQYF
TGCAGCGTTGAAGATCCGGGGGCGGGAGCTCAGGGTACGCAGTATTTT
>once|TRBJ2-5|14|NA|TRBV30
CAWSALLVTETQYF
TGTGCCTGGAGTGCCCTACTAGTTACGGAGACCCAGTACTTC
>NA|TRBJ1-6|15|NA|TRBV9
CASSVAAEGDSPLHF
TGTGCCAGCAGCGTAGCTGCAGAGGGGGACTCACCCCTCCACTTT
>NA|TRBJ2-1|15|NA|TRBV5-1
CASSLAEGTYNEQFF
TGCGCCAGCAGCTTGGCCGAGGGTACCTACAATGAGCAGTTCTTC
>NA|TRBJ2-3|14|TRBD2|TRBV29-1
CSVALAGETDTQYF
TGCAGCGTGGCGCTAGCGGGCGAAACAGATACGCAGTATTTT
>NA|TRBJ2-7|13|NA|TRBV5-1
CASSHGSPYEQYF
TGCGCCAGCAGCCACGGATCACCCTACGAGCAGTACTTC
>NA|TRBJ2-7|15|NA|TRBV4-1
CASSQFVANTYEQYF
TGCGCCAGCAGCCAGTTCGTAGCGAACACCTACGAGCAGTACTTC
>NA|TRBJ2-7|14|TRBD1|TRBV14
CASSQEDRADEQYF
TGTGCCAGCAGCCAAGAGGACAGGGCGGACGAGCAGTACTTC
>NA|TRBJ1-3|16|NA|TRBV28
CASSLTTETEGNTIYF
TGTGCCAGCAGTTTAACTACAGAGACCGAAGGAAACACCATATATTTT
>NA|TRBJ2-7|13|NA|TRBV4-3
CASSQDIVYEQYF
TGCGCCAGCAGCCAAGATATTGTGTACGAGCAGTACTTC
>NA|TRBJ1-5|14|TRBD1|TRBV2
CASRGTGYNQPQHF
TGTGCCAGCAGGGGGACAGGGTATAATCAGCCCCAGCATTTT
>NA|TRBJ2-1|15|NA|TRBV6-5
CASSLVGLSYNEQFF
TGTGCCAGCAGCTTGGTTGGCCTCTCCTACAATGAGCAGTTCTTC
>NA|TRBJ1-5|15|NA|TRBV4-1
CASSQERSSDQPQHF
TGCGCCAGCAGCCAAGAGAGGAGTAGCGATCAGCCCCAGCATTTT
>once|TRBJ1-1|16|NA|TRBV11-2
CASSLESLVQNTEAFF
TGTGCCAGCAGCTTAGAAAGTCTGGTCCAAAACACTGAAGCTTTCTTT
>NA|TRBJ2-7|16|NA|TRBV6-8
CASSYRPHELSYEQYF
TGTGCCAGCAGTTACAGGCCCCATGAGCTTAGTTACGAGCAGTACTTC
>NA|TRBJ2-1|15|TRBD2|TRBV30
CAWTLLAGIRNEQFF
TGTGCCTGGACCCTACTAGCGGGAATAAGGAATGAGCAGTTCTTC
>NA|TRBJ1-1|16|NA|TRBV6-1
CASSDPAWGRGAEAFF
TGTGCCAGCAGTGATCCAGCATGGGGCAGGGGCGCTGAAGCTTTCTTT
>NA|TRBJ2-1|14|NA|TRBV7-8
CASSLRGGHNEQFF
TGTGCCAGCAGCTTACGTGGGGGGCACAATGAGCAGTTCTTC
>NA|TRBJ1-1|15|NA|TRBV7-2
CASSLAEAGATEAFF
TGTGCCAGCAGCTTAGCGGAGGCAGGGGCCACTGAAGCTTTCTTT
>NA|TRBJ2-5|14|TRBD2|TRBV27
CASSLVRGGETQYF
TGTGCCAGCAGTTTAGTGCGGGGGGGGGAGACCCAGTACTTC
>NA|TRBJ2-7|15|TRBD1|TRBV7-9
CASTGGQGSPYEQYF
TGTGCCAGCACCGGGGGACAGGGCTCGCCCTACGAGCAGTACTTC